This T cell receptor (beta chain) was identified in a study of T cell repertoires in cytomegalovirus infection. Study information: Based on public TCR beta signatures, there were indications of CMV infection and of a matching HLA type.

This CDR3 comprises 15 residues. V lost 0 bases and J 6 bases, leaving 13 bases between the germline ends. Germline CDR1 SGDLS, CDR2 YYNGEE. MiXCR was run by TCRdb on the reads, yielding one entry per CDR3 protein. The sample comprises hundreds of thousands of distinct CDR3 sequences, around 24% of which are singletons, and under 8.5% rests with the top ten. This receptor was identified in a human donor in good health (CMV status not recorded). Some clones in this sample may be carry-over from other donors' samples. V gene TRBV9 combines with J gene TRBJ2-1; unclear D gene. Sequenced input: CD8+ T cells from PBMCs. The CDR3 bases are TGTGCCAGCAGCGTAGGGGGTCTAGTGTTCAATGAGCAGTTCTTC. It encodes CASSVGGLVFNEQFF.